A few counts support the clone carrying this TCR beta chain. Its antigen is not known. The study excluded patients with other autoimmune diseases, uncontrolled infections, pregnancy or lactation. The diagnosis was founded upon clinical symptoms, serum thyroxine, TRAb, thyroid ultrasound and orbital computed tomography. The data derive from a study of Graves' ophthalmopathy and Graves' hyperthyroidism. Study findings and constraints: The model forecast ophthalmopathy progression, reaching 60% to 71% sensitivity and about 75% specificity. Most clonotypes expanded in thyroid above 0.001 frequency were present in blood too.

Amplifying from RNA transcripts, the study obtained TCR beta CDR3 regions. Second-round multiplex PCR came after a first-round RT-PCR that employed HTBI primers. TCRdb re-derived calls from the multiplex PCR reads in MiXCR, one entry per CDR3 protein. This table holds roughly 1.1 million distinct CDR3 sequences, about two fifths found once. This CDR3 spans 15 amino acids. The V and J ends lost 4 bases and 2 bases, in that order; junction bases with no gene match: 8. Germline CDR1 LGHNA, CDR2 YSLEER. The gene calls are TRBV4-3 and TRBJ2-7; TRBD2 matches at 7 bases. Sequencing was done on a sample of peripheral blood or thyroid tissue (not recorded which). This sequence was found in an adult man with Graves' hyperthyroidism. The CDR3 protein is CASSPAGDITYEQYF. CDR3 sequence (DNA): TGCGCCAGCAGCCCCGCGGGGGATATAACCTACGAGCAGTACTTC.